The clone carrying this TCR beta chain was seen a handful of times. What it recognizes is unknown. The data were taken from a study of identical twins. The J segment lost 4 bases and the V segment lost 1 base, leaving 6 bases of the junction unmatched. This CDR3 is built from 16 residues. In germline, CDR1 is MNHEY, CDR2 SVGAGI. Through template switching, a universal primer site was introduced, and the cDNA contained unique molecular identifiers. Each CDR3 protein is one row after TCRdb ran MiXCR on the 5' RACE reads. The table shows approximately 470,000 distinct CDR3 sequences, with over 12% occurring only once. Findings of the study overall: Its conclusions, products of cross-sectional statistical analysis, did not come from following the same donors. Abundant beta clonotypes from cord blood had fewer insertions, unlike memory repertoires, which showed none.

These records were also assigned to another study, of yellow fever vaccine responses in identical twins. As that study records: Vaccine T cell responses of twins reportedly seemed partly convergent and partly personalized.

This receptor was taken from a woman in her late teens or twenties in good health. The chain has TRBV6-5 and TRBJ2-3, with 9 bases matching TRBD1. Sequencing input: CD4+ T cells sorted from blood. The CDR3 region is CASSYWDRDFADTQYF. In DNA, the CDR3 is TGTGCCAGCAGTTACTGGGACAGGGATTTCGCAGATACGCAGTATTTT.